This T cell receptor beta chain is from a study of blood T cell repertoires in COVID-19. The authors' processing: Reference gene primer amplification in the assay estimated nucleated cell counts. Libraries were prepared by immunoSEQ multiplex PCR; TCRdb keeps only in-frame clonotypes and omits some of them. The V and J calls and clone size come from that table; D and trimming were worked out from the DNA. The data show around 400,000 clones, about 87% seen once. Germline V gives CDR1 ENHRY, CDR2 SYGVKD. The CDR3 loop spans 16 amino acids. V trimming: 4 bases; J trimming: 5 bases; junction bases outside the gene matches: 10.

Sequenced sample: peripheral blood. The TCR comes from a woman aged 55-69 years with COVID-19, enrolled during active disease. V usage is TRBV10-3 and J usage is TRBJ2-5; TRBD2 matches 10 bases. CDR3 protein: CAISAVAGGQEETQYF. CDR3 DNA: TGTGCCATCAGTGCGGTAGCGGGGGGCCAGGAGGAGACCCAGTACTTC.